This T cell receptor (beta chain) originates from a study of tumor-infiltrating lymphocytes in localized non-small cell lung cancer. Study as a whole: From each patient, both tumor and uninvolved lung, non-adjacent to tumor, were sampled. Study findings and constraints: Tumor T-cell fraction was not associated with recurrence-free survival. TCR sequencing covered a subset of patients with enough tissue. TCRbeta sequencing showed higher T cell infiltration in tumors than uninvolved lung.

On this clone itself: The antigen is unknown.

Germline-derived CDR1 and CDR2 are LNHDA and SQIVND (reference sequence). The V gene end was trimmed by 5 bases and the J gene end by 3 bases; junction bases not matched to a gene: 11. CDR3 length: 16 residues. Measured with immunoSEQ multiplex PCR; TCRdb has only the in-frame clones, and not every one. Among 10,000 or so clones listed, around 73% were seen once. Sequencing input: lung tumor tissue. J is TRBJ1-2 and V is TRBV19, with 8 positions matching TRBD1. This clonotype was sampled from a human donor with non-small cell lung cancer. The CDR3 region is CASSFLRTGSHYGYTF. For the CDR3, the DNA is TGTGCCAGTAGTTTCCTTCGGACAGGGAGTCACTATGGCTACACCTTC.